This is a list of T cell receptor beta chains from one sample in a study of blood T cell repertoires in COVID-19. Assay used: immunoSEQ multiplex PCR; TCRdb lists only in-frame clones, some missing. The table includes approximately 190,000 clones, around 83% detected once. Sequencing was carried out using PBMCs or T cells enriched from blood (not recorded which). Receptors were obtained from a woman aged 40 to 50 in a cohort exposed to, infected with or recovered from COVID-19 (not recorded which). CDR3s include the opening cysteine and the closing phenylalanine or tryptophan. A D gene is named only where the DNA matches it firmly. Some rows mark clone size as missing; the rest say once, few, many or name a class of expanded clone.

CDR3 protein: CASGSPPGQLNEQFF; CDR3 DNA: TGTGCCAGCGGAAGTCCTCCGGGTCAATTAAATGAGCAGTTCTTC; clone size: once; J gene: TRBJ2-1; D gene: NA; V gene: TRBV9
CDR3 protein: CASSALQGGSTEAFF; CDR3 DNA: TGCGCCAGCAGTGCCTTACAGGGGGGAAGCACTGAAGCTTTCTTT; clone size: once; J gene: TRBJ1-1; D gene: TRBD1; V gene: TRBV10-1
CDR3 protein: CASSLVVWEGFSSPLHF; CDR3 DNA: TGTGCCAGCAGCTTAGTGGTCTGGGAGGGCTTTTCTTCACCCCTCCACTTT; clone size: NA; J gene: TRBJ1-6; D gene: NA; V gene: TRBV7-2
CDR3 protein: CASRLLDSHEGLHF; CDR3 DNA: TGCGCCAGCAGACTGTTGGACAGCCATGAAGGCCTCCACTTT; clone size: NA; J gene: TRBJ1-6; D gene: NA; V gene: TRBV5-1
CDR3 protein: CASSLDYRGGNTIYF; CDR3 DNA: TGTGCCAGCAGTCTCGACTACAGGGGAGGAAACACCATATATTTT; clone size: NA; J gene: TRBJ1-3; D gene: TRBD1; V gene: TRBV27
CDR3 protein: CASSEWGGNTGELFF; CDR3 DNA: TGTGCCAGCAGTGAATGGGGAGGGAACACCGGGGAGCTGTTTTTT; clone size: NA; J gene: TRBJ2-2; D gene: NA; V gene: TRBV25-1
CDR3 protein: CASSSREGFYGYTF; CDR3 DNA: TGTGCCAGCAGTTCCAGGGAGGGGTTTTATGGCTACACCTTC; clone size: NA; J gene: TRBJ1-2; D gene: NA; V gene: TRBV27
CDR3 protein: CASSGTGNANIQYF; CDR3 DNA: TGTGCCAGCAGCGGAACAGGGAATGCAAACATTCAGTACTTC; clone size: NA; J gene: TRBJ2-4; D gene: NA; V gene: TRBV9
CDR3 protein: CASSQPTTSGGTDTQYF; CDR3 DNA: TGCGCCAGCAGCCAGCCGACGACTAGCGGGGGCACAGATACGCAGTATTTT; clone size: NA; J gene: TRBJ2-3; D gene: TRBD2; V gene: TRBV4-1
CDR3 protein: CASSQVSSSGGYTF; CDR3 DNA: TGCGCCAGCAGCCAAGTTTCCTCCTCGGGAGGCTACACCTTC; clone size: few; J gene: TRBJ1-2; D gene: NA; V gene: TRBV4-1
CDR3 protein: CASSPDRGHGYTF; CDR3 DNA: TGTGCCAGCAGTCCGGACAGGGGCCATGGCTACACCTTC; clone size: few; J gene: TRBJ1-2; D gene: TRBD1; V gene: TRBV6-2/TRBV6-3
CDR3 protein: CASSRGPGQGNQETQYF; CDR3 DNA: TGTGCCAGCAGCAGAGGACCGGGACAGGGGAACCAGGAGACCCAGTACTTC; clone size: NA; J gene: TRBJ2-5; D gene: TRBD1; V gene: TRBV5-4
CDR3 protein: CASSPRTSGGPYYNEQFF; CDR3 DNA: TGTGCCAGCAGCCCCCGGACTAGCGGGGGGCCCTATTACAATGAGCAGTTCTTC; clone size: NA; J gene: TRBJ2-1; D gene: TRBD2; V gene: TRBV11-2
CDR3 protein: CASSRTSGGPTDTQYF; CDR3 DNA: TGTGCCAGCAGCCGGACTAGCGGGGGGCCCACAGATACGCAGTATTTT; clone size: NA; J gene: TRBJ2-3; D gene: TRBD2; V gene: TRBV5-5
CDR3 protein: CASSSGTSGSYNEQFF; CDR3 DNA: TGTGCCAGCAGCTCGGGGACTAGCGGATCCTACAATGAGCAGTTCTTC; clone size: NA; J gene: TRBJ2-1; D gene: TRBD2; V gene: TRBV7-2
CDR3 protein: CASSLRAGQGSSYEQYF; CDR3 DNA: TGTGCCAGCAGTTTAAGGGCGGGTCAGGGGAGCTCCTACGAGCAGTACTTC; clone size: few; J gene: TRBJ2-7; D gene: NA; V gene: TRBV27
CDR3 protein: CASSGDREDNQPQHF; CDR3 DNA: TGTGCCAGCTCCGGGGACAGGGAGGACAATCAGCCCCAGCATTTT; clone size: once; J gene: TRBJ1-5; D gene: TRBD1; V gene: TRBV18
CDR3 protein: CASSSIKRASGSGDTQYF; CDR3 DNA: TGTGCCAGCAGCAGTATAAAGAGGGCTAGCGGGAGTGGGGATACGCAGTATTTT; clone size: NA; J gene: TRBJ2-3; D gene: TRBD2; V gene: TRBV7-9
CDR3 protein: CASSFQGKAGELFF; CDR3 DNA: TGTGCCAGTAGTTTCCAGGGGAAGGCCGGGGAGCTGTTTTTT; clone size: NA; J gene: TRBJ2-2; D gene: NA; V gene: TRBV19
CDR3 protein: CASSYSQNEKLFF; CDR3 DNA: TGTGCCAGCAGTTACTCGCAGAATGAAAAACTGTTTTTT; clone size: NA; J gene: TRBJ1-4; D gene: NA; V gene: TRBV6-5
CDR3 protein: CASSQATSGTSGRAEQFF; CDR3 DNA: TGTGCCAGCAGCCAAGCAACCTCCGGGACTAGCGGGAGAGCTGAGCAGTTCTTC; clone size: NA; J gene: TRBJ2-1; D gene: TRBD2; V gene: TRBV3-1/TRBV3-2
CDR3 protein: CASSENRGTEAFF; CDR3 DNA: TGTGCCAGCAGTGAGAACAGGGGGACTGAAGCTTTCTTT; clone size: NA; J gene: TRBJ1-1; D gene: TRBD1; V gene: TRBV6-1
CDR3 protein: CASSLLQGTYGYTF; CDR3 DNA: TGTGCCAGCAGTCTTCTCCAGGGAACCTATGGCTACACCTTC; clone size: NA; J gene: TRBJ1-2; D gene: NA; V gene: TRBV9
CDR3 protein: CASSSTTGDQPQHF; CDR3 DNA: TGTGCCAGTAGTTCAACCACAGGGGATCAGCCCCAGCATTTT; clone size: NA; J gene: TRBJ1-5; D gene: TRBD1; V gene: TRBV19
CDR3 protein: CASSLDGSYGYTF; CDR3 DNA: TGTGCCAGCAGTTTAGACGGGTCCTATGGCTACACCTTC; clone size: NA; J gene: TRBJ1-2; D gene: NA; V gene: TRBV27